At least ten counts were recorded for the clone carrying this T cell receptor beta chain. This sample was taken from a study of blood T cell repertoires in COVID-19. Overall study: PBMCs, B-cell-depleted T cells, or T cells provided the cDNA or gDNA that made up the material.

This CDR3 is 15 amino acids long. Trimming shortened V by 0 bases and J by 2 bases, and 11 bases separated the two germline ends. In germline, CDR1 is MNHNS, CDR2 SASEGT. Profiled with immunoSEQ multiplex PCR; TCRdb holds only in-frame clones, not every one. Seen here are around 100,000 clones, 85% to 90% observed once, and the top ten hold 5%. The receptor comes from a human donor in a cohort sampled during active COVID-19. The J gene is TRBJ2-7, the V gene TRBV6-1; D might be TRBD2 (6 bases). The sample taken for sequencing was peripheral blood. The DNA for the CDR3 is TGTGCCAGCAGTGAAGCGCCGGGGGACGCCTACGAGCAGTACTTC. Its translation: CASSEAPGDAYEQYF.